This entry concerns a single T cell receptor beta chain. This entry belongs to a study of blood T cell repertoires in COVID-19. The overall study: Researchers got acute and convalescent COVID-19 samples from the United States, Italy and Spain. T cells, B-cell-depleted T cells, or PBMCs provided the cDNA or gDNA that served as material.

Germline CDR1 is LNHDA and CDR2 is SQIVND (reference sequence). The CDR3 has 17 residues. V lost 4 bases to trimming and J lost 1 base; unmatched junction nucleotides: 11. Study processing details: The authors estimated nucleated cell counts from reference gene primer amplification. The table came from immunoSEQ multiplex PCR; TCRdb's copy has only in-frame clones and leaves some out. V and J calls and clone size come straight from that table; D and trimming were deduced from the DNA. Counted here are 200,000 to 250,000 clones, around nine tenths occurring once; the ten biggest clones make up 2.5% to 3%.

Sequenced material: peripheral blood. The chain carries TRBV19 and TRBJ2-7, with TRBD2 matching 9 bases. This TCR derives from a woman in her fifties or sixties with acute or convalescent COVID-19. This CDR3 reads CASSRRLSGSESYEQYF. The CDR3 bases are TGTGCCAGTAGTAGGAGACTTAGCGGGAGCGAATCCTACGAGCAGTACTTC. The entire variable domain, with the rest obtained from reference TRBV19 and TRBJ2-7, is as follows: DGGITQSPKYLFRKEGQNVTLSCEQNLNHDAMYWYRQDPGQGLRLIYYSQIVNDFQKGDIAEGYSVSREKKESFPLTVTSAQKNPTAFYLCASSRRLSGSESYEQYFGPGTRLTVT.